The rows below give T cell receptor beta chains drawn from one sample of a study of blood T cells in healthy people across ages. TCRdb processed the 5' RACE reads anew with MiXCR; each CDR3 protein has one entry. The sample has 1.5 million to 2 million distinct CDR3 sequences; 25% to 30% are singletons. Sequenced material: blood. The receptor source for this set is a young woman in good health. CDR3s include the opening cysteine and the closing phenylalanine or tryptophan. D genes are given only for firm matches. A row's size may be missing; if present it is once, few, many or a size class.

TRBV25-1	many	-	TRBJ1-6	TGTGCCAGCAGTTCCTTGGGACCCCTCCACTTT	CASSSLGPLHF
TRBV15	few	TRBD1	TRBJ2-5	TGTGCCACCAGCAGAGATGGTACAGGGGGCTGGGAGACCCAGTACTTC	CATSRDGTGGWETQYF
TRBV7-6	few	-	TRBJ2-7	TGTGCCAGCAGTCGAGGTGAAGGTTCGAGCCCCTACGAGCAGTACTTC	CASSRGEGSSPYEQYF
TRBV7-2	-	-	TRBJ2-5	TGTGCCAGCAGCCCCTTTAAAGGTGGGGAGACCCAGTACTTC	CASSPFKGGETQYF
TRBV7-9	many	-	TRBJ2-7	TGTGCCAGCAGCGACCGGGACGGATACTACGAGCAGTACTTC	CASSDRDGYYEQYF
TRBV11-2	-	TRBD2	TRBJ2-3	TGTACCAGCAGGACTAGCGGGGGCCCAGATACGCAGTATTTT	CTSRTSGGPDTQYF
TRBV27	few	TRBD2	TRBJ2-3	TGTGCCAGCTTGCCAGCGGGGGGCACCACCACAGATACGCAGTATTTT	CASLPAGGTTTDTQYF
TRBV5-1	-	-	TRBJ2-7	TGCGCCAGCAGCTTGGTTCCCCCTCCGGGACAAGGTGAGCAGTACTTC	CASSLVPPPGQGEQYF
TRBV6-1	-	TRBD1	TRBJ2-1	TGTGCCAGCATTACAGGGGGAGGTAATAAGTTCTTC	CASITGGGNKFF
TRBV30	few	-	TRBJ2-3	TGTGCCTGGAGTGTACTCGGAGGGACACAGTATTTT	CAWSVLGGTQYF
TRBV12-3/TRBV12-4	few	-	TRBJ2-3	TGTACCAGCATCGGGTCGGATACGCAGTATTTT	CTSIGSDTQYF
TRBV12-3/TRBV12-4	-	TRBD2	TRBJ2-5	TGTGCCAGCAGACGTGGACGGGGGGGTAAAGAGACCCAGTACTTC	CASRRGRGGKETQYF
TRBV5-6	few	-	TRBJ2-5	TGTGCCAGCAGCCGATTGGGGAGGACGGGGGAGCAGTACTTC	CASSRLGRTGEQYF
TRBV7-9	-	-	TRBJ1-1	TGTGCCAGCAGCTTAGATTTAGCAGGGCGGTACACTGAAGCTTTCTTT	CASSLDLAGRYTEAFF
TRBV6-1	-	-	TRBJ1-2	TGTGCCAGCAGCTCGAGGGGTAGGGCAAAGGCCCTCGACTATGGCTACACCTTC	CASSSRGRAKALDYGYTF
TRBV2	once	TRBD1	TRBJ2-4	TGTGCCAGCCGACAGGGGTATAACGGGCAGTACTTC	CASRQGYNGQYF
TRBV20-1	many	TRBD1	TRBJ2-7	TGCAGTGCCGGGACAGGCCAAAGCTCCTACGAGCAGTACTTC	CSAGTGQSSYEQYF
TRBV24-1	-	TRBD2	TRBJ2-1	TGTGCCACCAGTGATTCGGGGACTAGCCTAGAGACCCAGTTCTTC	CATSDSGTSLETQFF
TRBV30	-	-	TRBJ1-5	TGTGCCTGGGACCAGGGAGTCAATCAGCCCCAGCATTTT	CAWDQGVNQPQHF
TRBV29-1	many	TRBD2	TRBJ2-1	TGCAGCGTTGATGTAGCGGGGGGCTTCACCTCCTACAATGAGCAGTTCTTC	CSVDVAGGFTSYNEQFF
TRBV7-9	-	TRBD2	TRBJ2-1	TGTGCCAGCGCGCGGGAGGATTCGGATGAGCAGTTCTTC	CASAREDSDEQFF
TRBV5-1	once	-	TRBJ2-3	TGCGCCAGCAGCACCATAGTGGGGCTCACAGATACGCAGTATTTT	CASSTIVGLTDTQYF
TRBV12-3/TRBV12-4	-	-	TRBJ2-1	TGTGCCAGCGGGGGCGGGATAAATGAGCAGTTCTTC	CASGGGINEQFF
TRBV20-1	-	-	TRBJ2-7	TGCAGTGCCTTGCCTAGCGCGGACTACGAGCAGTACTTC	CSALPSADYEQYF
TRBV3-1	many	-	TRBJ2-7	TGTGCCAGCAGCCCCCAGGTAGAGTACGAGCAGTACTTC	CASSPQVEYEQYF
TRBV12-3/TRBV12-4	-	-	TRBJ1-2	TGTGCCAGCAGTTTGACCCGGGGAGGGGGCTATGGCTACACCTTC	CASSLTRGGGYGYTF
TRBV18	-	-	TRBJ2-4	TGTGCCGAAGCCGTGGTTGTTGAGGCCAAAAACATTCAGTACTTC	CAEAVVVEAKNIQYF
TRBV3-1	-	TRBD2	TRBJ2-5	TGTGCCAGCAGCCAAGATTTCCCTAGCGGGGGTCGTCAAGAGACCCAGTACTTC	CASSQDFPSGGRQETQYF
TRBV2	-	TRBD1	TRBJ2-1	TGTGCCAGCGGGTTTGACCCGGGACAGGGCAATGAACAGTTCTTC	CASGFDPGQGNEQFF
TRBV5-1	few	TRBD1	TRBJ2-1	TGCGCCAGCAGCAAGGGACAGGGTGATGAGCAGTTCTTC	CASSKGQGDEQFF
TRBV20-1	-	TRBD2	TRBJ2-5	TGCAGTGCTAGAGATTTTGGTGCTAGCGGGGACCTTTGGGAGACCCAGTACTTC	CSARDFGASGDLWETQYF
TRBV20-1	-	-	TRBJ2-6	TGCAGTGCGACTTCTGGGGCCAACGTCCGGACTTTC	CSATSGANVRTF
TRBV30	-	-	TRBJ1-4	TGTGCCTGGAGTAATGGAGGGTTGAGGGCCTTATGTGAAAAACGGTTTTTT	CAWSNGGLRALCEKRFF
TRBV5-1	-	TRBD1	TRBJ2-3	TGCGCCAGCAGCCACAGTGGGCCGGGACAGTCATATACGCAGTATTTT	CASSHSGPGQSYTQYF
TRBV30	-	-	TRBJ1-1	TGTGCCTGGAGTGGTTTGTTCAGACTTCCGAACACTGAAGCTTTCTTT	CAWSGLFRLPNTEAFF
TRBV11-2	few	-	TRBJ2-1	TGTGCCAGCAGCTCTACCGGACTCGCCCAGTTCTTC	CASSSTGLAQFF
TRBV4-2	-	-	TRBJ1-1	TGTGTCAGCAGCCAAGCCACAGGGACGAACACTGAAGCTTTCTTT	CVSSQATGTNTEAFF
TRBV20-1	many	TRBD2	TRBJ2-3	TGCAGTGCTAGAACTAGCGGGACGCGCTTCACAGATACGCAGTATTTT	CSARTSGTRFTDTQYF
TRBV20-1	-	-	TRBJ2-7	TGCAGTATGCCTATTCGACAGGAACCCTACGAGCAGTACTTC	CSMPIRQEPYEQYF
TRBV28	few	-	TRBJ1-6	TGTGCCAGCAGGCAGGGGTGGGATTCACCCCTCCACTTT	CASRQGWDSPLHF
TRBV27	-	-	TRBJ1-2	TGTGCCAGCGCCACAGTCGGCCGGGAGCGGCGAATCTACACCTTC	CASATVGRERRIYTF
TRBV11-2	many	-	TRBJ1-5	TGTGCCAGCAGCTTACCGGGAGGGAATCAGCCCCAGCATTTT	CASSLPGGNQPQHF
TRBV12-3/TRBV12-4	-	-	TRBJ1-4	TGTGCCAGCAGCCCGGAGTGGGGGGGAAAACTGTTTTTT	CASSPEWGGKLFF
TRBV2	few	TRBD2	TRBJ2-1	TGTGCCAGCAAACTAGCGGGGGACAATGAGCAGTTCTTC	CASKLAGDNEQFF